This T cell receptor beta chain is from a study of shared clonotypes between healthy human individuals. The overall study: Per donor, CD8 memory used one plate, CD8 naive used two, CD4 memory used three and CD4 naive used three.

This CDR3 is built from 14 residues. With V trimmed by 0 bases and J by 5 bases, 4 bases remained unmatched. Germline V gene data show CDR1 as PRHDT and CDR2 as FYEKMQ (reference sequence). This clone was counted once. The target antigen is unknown. Authors' processing steps: Junction-only sequences without quality scores came from ImmunoSEQ, so filtering differed. Sequenced by immunoSEQ multiplex PCR; TCRdb stores in-frame clones only, minus some. The V and J calls and clone size come from that table; D and trimming were worked out from the DNA. The sample carries 300,000 or so clones, 74% recorded once. Overall study findings and caveats: The donor pool, a small one, limited the genetic and exposure-history diversity represented.

Partitioning of CD4+ cells yielded a CD45RA+ naive subset and a CD45RA-negative memory subset. Material for sequencing was memory CD4+ T cells sorted from blood. Sample subset: CD45RA-negative fraction. This TCR derives from a man aged 30 to 39 in good health. V gene TRBV13 combines with J gene TRBJ2-7; the match to TRBD1 covers 7 bases. Here the CDR3 reads CASSLGQGSDEQYF. In DNA, the CDR3 is TGTGCCAGCAGCTTAGGACAGGGGTCGGACGAGCAGTACTTC.